The clone carrying this T cell receptor beta chain was found a few times. Its antigen is unknown. One entry per CDR3 protein results from TCRdb running MiXCR on the RACE reads. The sample consists of approximately 370,000 distinct CDR3 sequences, 5.5% of them appearing once. These data come from a study of human T cells and chemical hapten exposure. Study context: Cases of alopecia areata, totalis or universalis occurred in a predominantly female patient group.

Regarding time point: pre-sensitization, week 0. Sample treatment: therapeutic diphenylcyclopropenone sensitization with weekly scalp DPC. Non-pregnant alopecia patients aged 18 to 70, suitable for DPC therapy. General study findings and limits: Donors had alopecia, so their immune response may differ from healthy people's.

J lost 2 bases, V lost 4 bases, and 26 bases had no gene match. Germline CDR1 and CDR2: SGHRS and YFSETQ. The CDR3 covers 21 residues. This receptor was taken from a woman between 18 and 30 years old with alopecia areata. Some clones in this sample may be carry-over from other donors' samples. V is TRBV5-1 and J is TRBJ2-7; the match to TRBD1 covers 8 bases. Sequences were derived from whole blood, sampled in connection with sensitization to the hapten diphenylcyclopropenone (DPC). CDR3 coding DNA: TGCGCCAGCAGCAAAGCCATCCGTCGGACAGGGACATCCAAACTGCCCTACGAGCAGTACTTC. It translates to CASSKAIRRTGTSKLPYEQYF.